The clone carrying this T cell receptor (beta chain) was found many times. No antigen is known for it. The sample is drawn from a study of breast tumors, draining lymph nodes, adjacent tissues. Study-wide findings and caveats: Tumor repertoires ranked between lymph nodes and nontumor tissue in diversity, with V and J gene preferences. Luminal-like breast cancer showed significantly greater tumor-nontumor repertoire similarity than basal-like breast cancer did. Data fit most tumor T cells coming from lymph node, expanding in tumor. Tumor T cell lymph node origin was a supported hypothesis, not proven.

TCRdb analysed the multiplex PCR reads with MiXCR anew, one entry per CDR3 protein. The sample has around 130,000 distinct CDR3 sequences, 20% seen once. The CDR3 extends over 14 amino acids. Germline lookup yields CDR1 DFQATT and CDR2 SNEGSKA (reference sequence). The V and J ends lost 1 base and 6 bases, in that order; junction bases with no gene match: 6. Samples came from axillary lymph nodes draining the breast cancer. The sequenced material came from axillary lymph node tissue. The origin of this receptor is a female donor with breast cancer. Some clones in this sample may be carry-over from other donors' samples. This chain joins TRBV20-1 and TRBJ2-7, with 10 bases that match TRBD2. The CDR3 region is CSARVNSGRFEQYF. CDR3 DNA sequence: TGCAGTGCTAGAGTAAATAGCGGGAGGTTCGAGCAGTACTTC.